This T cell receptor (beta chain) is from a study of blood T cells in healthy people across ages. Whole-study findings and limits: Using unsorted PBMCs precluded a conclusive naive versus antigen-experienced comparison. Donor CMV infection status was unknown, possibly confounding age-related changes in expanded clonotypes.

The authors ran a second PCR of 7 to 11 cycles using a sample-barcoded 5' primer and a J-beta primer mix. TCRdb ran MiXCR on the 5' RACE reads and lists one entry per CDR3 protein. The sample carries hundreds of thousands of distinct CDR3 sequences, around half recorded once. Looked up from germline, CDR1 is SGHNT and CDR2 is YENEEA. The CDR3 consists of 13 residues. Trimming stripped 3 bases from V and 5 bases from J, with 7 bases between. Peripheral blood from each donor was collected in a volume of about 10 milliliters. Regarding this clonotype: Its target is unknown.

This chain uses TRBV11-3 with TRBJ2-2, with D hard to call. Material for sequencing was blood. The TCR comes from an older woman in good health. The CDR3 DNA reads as TGTGCCAGCAGCTTTTCCCGTACCGGGGAGCTGTTTTTT. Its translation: CASSFSRTGELFF. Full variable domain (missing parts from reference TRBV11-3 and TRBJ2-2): EAGVVQSPRYKIIEKKQPVAFWCNPISGHNTLYWYLQNLGQGPELLIRYENEEAVDDSQLPKDRFSAERLKGVDSTLKIQPAELGDSAVYLCASSFSRTGELFFGEGSRLTVL.